This TCR beta chain appears in the sequencing data of a study of T-cell memory formation after mild COVID-19. Overall study context: There were largely donor-specific TCR clusters. General study results and limits: Most CD4+ clones that shrank were in CM and EM, while CD8+ ones turned up in EMRA.

After 5'RACE with constant-segment primers, TCR alpha and TCR beta cDNA libraries carrying sample barcodes and UMIs were obtained. TCRdb independently ran MiXCR on the 5' RACE reads; one entry per CDR3 protein. Of some 130,000 distinct CDR3 sequences in the sample, approximately 25% are singletons; the top ten hold around a quarter. Germline V lookup: CDR1 SGHKS, CDR2 YYEKEE (reference sequence). The V end lost 1 base, the J end lost 2 bases, and 6 bases lay between the germline ends. This CDR3 has 14 amino acids. Ten or more counts support this clonotype. The target antigen is unknown. Material for sequencing was PBMCs or a T cell subset sorted from them (not recorded which). The J gene is TRBJ2-2, the V gene TRBV5-5, with TRBD1 as a possible D gene (5 bases). The sequence came from an adult woman who had mild COVID-19 (a few samples of this study predate the infection). Cell type and time point are not known. The CDR3 reads CASSLTGNTGELFF. DNA of the CDR3: TGTGCCAGCAGCTTGACAGGAAACACCGGGGAGCTGTTTTTT.